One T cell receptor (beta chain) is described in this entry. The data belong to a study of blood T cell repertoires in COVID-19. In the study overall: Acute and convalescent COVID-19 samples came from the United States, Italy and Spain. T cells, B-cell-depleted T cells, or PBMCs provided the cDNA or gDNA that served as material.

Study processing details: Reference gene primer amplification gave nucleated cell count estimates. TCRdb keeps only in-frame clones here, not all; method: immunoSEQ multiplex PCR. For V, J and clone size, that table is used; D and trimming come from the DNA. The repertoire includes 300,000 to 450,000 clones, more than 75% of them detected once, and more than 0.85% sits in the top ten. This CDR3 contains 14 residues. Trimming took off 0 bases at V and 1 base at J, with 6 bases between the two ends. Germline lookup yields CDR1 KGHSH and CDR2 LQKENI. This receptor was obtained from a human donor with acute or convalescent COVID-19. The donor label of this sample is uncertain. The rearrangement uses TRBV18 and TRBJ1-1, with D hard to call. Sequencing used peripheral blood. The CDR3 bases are TGTGCCAGCTCACCACCAAACACGAACACTGAAGCTTTCTTT. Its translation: CASSPPNTNTEAFF.